The entry that follows covers one TCR beta chain sequence. The data are from a study of cytomegalovirus exposure and HLA in healthy donors. This table comes from immunoSEQ multiplex PCR, and its TCRdb copy is limited to in-frame clones, with some not included. The data hold some 170,000 clones, with 86% observed a single time. CDR3 length: 15 amino acids. Germline lookup yields CDR1 KGHSH and CDR2 LQKENI. J was trimmed by 4 bases and V by 0 bases; bases with no gene match: 5. The rearrangement uses TRBV18 and TRBJ2-5; 7 bases are shared with TRBD2. This TCR was recovered from a man between 18 and 35 years old in good health and CMV-seropositive. The sequencing sample was made of PBMCs. CDR3 nucleotides: TGTGCCAGCTCACCACCCGCAGGGAGGGTAGAGACCCAGTACTTC. Translated: CASSPPAGRVETQYF. Full variable domain (rest looked up from reference TRBV18 and TRBJ2-5): NAGVMQNPRHLVRRRGQEARLRCSPMKGHSHVYWYRQLPEEGLKFMVYLQKENIIDESGMPKERFSAEFPKEGPSILRIQQVVRGDSAAYFCASSPPAGRVETQYFGPGTRLLVL.